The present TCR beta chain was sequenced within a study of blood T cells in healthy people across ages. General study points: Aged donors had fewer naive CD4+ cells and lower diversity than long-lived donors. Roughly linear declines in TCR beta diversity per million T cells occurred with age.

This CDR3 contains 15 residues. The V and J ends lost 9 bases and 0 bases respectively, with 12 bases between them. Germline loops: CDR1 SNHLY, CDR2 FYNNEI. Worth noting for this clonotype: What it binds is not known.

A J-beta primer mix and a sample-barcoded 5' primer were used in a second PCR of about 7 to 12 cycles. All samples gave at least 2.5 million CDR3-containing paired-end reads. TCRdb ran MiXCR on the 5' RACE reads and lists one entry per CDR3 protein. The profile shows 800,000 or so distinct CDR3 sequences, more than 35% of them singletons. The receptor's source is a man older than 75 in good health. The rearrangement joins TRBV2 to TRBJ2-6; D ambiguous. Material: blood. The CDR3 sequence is CAREKPISGANVLTF. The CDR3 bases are TGTGCCAGAGAAAAACCAATCTCTGGGGCCAACGTCCTGACTTTC.